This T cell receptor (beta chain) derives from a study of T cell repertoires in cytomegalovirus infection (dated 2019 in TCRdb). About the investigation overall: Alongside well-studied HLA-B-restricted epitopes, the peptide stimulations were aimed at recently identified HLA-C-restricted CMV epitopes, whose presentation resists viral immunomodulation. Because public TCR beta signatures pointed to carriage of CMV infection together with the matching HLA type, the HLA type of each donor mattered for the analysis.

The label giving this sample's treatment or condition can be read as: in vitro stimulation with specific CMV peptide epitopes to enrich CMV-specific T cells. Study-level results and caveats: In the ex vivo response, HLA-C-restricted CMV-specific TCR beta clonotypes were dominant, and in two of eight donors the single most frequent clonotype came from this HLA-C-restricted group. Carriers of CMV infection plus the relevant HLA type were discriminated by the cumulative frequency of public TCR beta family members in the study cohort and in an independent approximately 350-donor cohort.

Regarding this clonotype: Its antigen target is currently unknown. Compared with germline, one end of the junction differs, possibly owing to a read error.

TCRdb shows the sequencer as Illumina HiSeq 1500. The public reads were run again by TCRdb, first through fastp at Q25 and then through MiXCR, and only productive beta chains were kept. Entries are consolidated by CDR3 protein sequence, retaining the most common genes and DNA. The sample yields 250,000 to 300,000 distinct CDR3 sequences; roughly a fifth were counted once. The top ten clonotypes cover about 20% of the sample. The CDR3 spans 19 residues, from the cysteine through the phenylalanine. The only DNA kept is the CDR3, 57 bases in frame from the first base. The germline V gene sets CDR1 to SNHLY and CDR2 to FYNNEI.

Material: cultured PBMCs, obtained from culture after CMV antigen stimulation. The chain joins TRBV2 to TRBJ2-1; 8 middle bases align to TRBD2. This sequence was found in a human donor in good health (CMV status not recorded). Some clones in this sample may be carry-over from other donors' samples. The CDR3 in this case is CASSEDSRLAGSSNNEQFF. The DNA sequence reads TGTGCCAGCAGCGAAGACAGTCGCCTAGCGGGCAGCTCCAACAATGAGCAGTTCTTC. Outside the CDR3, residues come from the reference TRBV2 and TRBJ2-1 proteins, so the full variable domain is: EPEVTQTPSHQVTQMGQEVILRCVPISNHLYFYWYRQILGQKVEFLVSFYNNEISEKSEIFDDQFSVERPDGSNFTLKIRSTKLEDSAMYFCASSEDSRLAGSSNNEQFFGPGTRLTVL.